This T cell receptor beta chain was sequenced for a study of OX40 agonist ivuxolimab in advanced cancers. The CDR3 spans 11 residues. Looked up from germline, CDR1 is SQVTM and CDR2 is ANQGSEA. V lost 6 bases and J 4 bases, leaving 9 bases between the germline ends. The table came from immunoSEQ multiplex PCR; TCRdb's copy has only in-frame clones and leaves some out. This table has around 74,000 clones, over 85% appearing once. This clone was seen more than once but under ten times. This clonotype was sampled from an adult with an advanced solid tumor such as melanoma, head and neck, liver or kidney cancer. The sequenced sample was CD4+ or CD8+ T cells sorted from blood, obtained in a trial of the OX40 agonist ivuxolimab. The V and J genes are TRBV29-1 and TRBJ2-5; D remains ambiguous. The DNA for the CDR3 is TGCAGCGTCTCCGAAGGAGAGACCCAGTACTTC. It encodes CSVSEGETQYF.